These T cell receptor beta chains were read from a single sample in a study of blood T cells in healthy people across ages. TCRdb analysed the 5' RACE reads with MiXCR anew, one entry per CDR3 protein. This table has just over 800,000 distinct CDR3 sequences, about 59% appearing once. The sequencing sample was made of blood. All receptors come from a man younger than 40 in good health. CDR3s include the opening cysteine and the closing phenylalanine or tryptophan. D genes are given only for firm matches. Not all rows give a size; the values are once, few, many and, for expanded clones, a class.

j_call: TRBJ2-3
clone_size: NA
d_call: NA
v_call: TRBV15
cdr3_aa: CATSRELPPDTQYF
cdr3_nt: TGTGCCACCAGCAGAGAACTGCCCCCAGATACGCAGTATTTT

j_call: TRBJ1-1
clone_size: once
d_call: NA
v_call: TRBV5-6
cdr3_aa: CASAGGTEAFF
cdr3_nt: TGTGCCAGCGCGGGGGGAACTGAAGCTTTCTTT

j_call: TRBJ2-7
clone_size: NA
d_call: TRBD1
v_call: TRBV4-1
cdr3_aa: CASSQPGQVVGQYF
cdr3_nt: TGCGCCAGCAGCCAGCCGGGACAGGTGGTTGGGCAGTACTTC

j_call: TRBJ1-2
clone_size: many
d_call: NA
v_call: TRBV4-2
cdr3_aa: CASSQRSTLAGYTF
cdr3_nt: TGTGCCAGCAGCCAAAGGTCGACCTTGGCCGGCTACACCTTC

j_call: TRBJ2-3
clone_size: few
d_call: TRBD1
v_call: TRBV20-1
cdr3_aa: CSPTGTGERTQYF
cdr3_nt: TGCAGTCCTACCGGGACAGGGGAACGAACGCAGTATTTT

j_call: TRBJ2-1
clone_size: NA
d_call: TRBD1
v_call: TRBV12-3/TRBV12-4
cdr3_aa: CASTPTGGTYNEQFF
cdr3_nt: TGTGCCAGCACCCCGACAGGGGGGACCTACAATGAGCAGTTCTTC

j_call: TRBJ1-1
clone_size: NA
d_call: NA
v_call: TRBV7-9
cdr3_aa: CASSQQPPAFF
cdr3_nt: TGTGCCAGCAGCCAACAGCCTCCAGCTTTCTTT

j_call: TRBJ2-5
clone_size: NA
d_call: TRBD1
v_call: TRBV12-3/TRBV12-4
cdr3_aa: CASSFRDRAYGQYF
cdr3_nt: TGTGCCAGCAGTTTCAGGGACAGGGCCTACGGGCAGTACTTC

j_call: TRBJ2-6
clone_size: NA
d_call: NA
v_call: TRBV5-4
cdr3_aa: CASSLLAGTPSGANVLTF
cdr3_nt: TGTGCCAGCAGCTTGCTAGCAGGGACCCCATCTGGGGCCAACGTCCTGACTTTC

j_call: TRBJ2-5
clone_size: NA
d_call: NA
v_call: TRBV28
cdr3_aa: CASSFGPQETQYF
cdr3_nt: TGTGCCAGCAGTTTTGGACCCCAAGAGACCCAGTACTTC

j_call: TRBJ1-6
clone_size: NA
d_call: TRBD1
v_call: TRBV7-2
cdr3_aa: CASSLRTGGQAPLHF
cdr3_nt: TGTGCCAGCAGCTTACGGACAGGGGGTCAAGCACCCCTCCACTTT

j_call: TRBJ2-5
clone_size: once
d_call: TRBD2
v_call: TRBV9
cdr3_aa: CASSPPSGPRGTQYF
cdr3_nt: TGTGCCAGCAGCCCTCCTAGCGGTCCGCGGGGGACCCAGTACTTC

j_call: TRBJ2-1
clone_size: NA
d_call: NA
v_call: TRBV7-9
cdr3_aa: CASSLEARTEQFF
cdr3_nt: TGTGCCAGCAGCTTAGAAGCGAGAACTGAGCAGTTCTTC

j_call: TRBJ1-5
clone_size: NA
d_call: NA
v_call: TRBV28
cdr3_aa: CASSSSGLSNQPQHF
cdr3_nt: TGTGCCAGCAGTTCCTCCGGACTCAGCAATCAGCCCCAGCATTTT

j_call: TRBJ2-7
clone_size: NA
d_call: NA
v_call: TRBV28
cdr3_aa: CASGIRYEQYF
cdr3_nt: TGTGCCAGCGGGATACGCTACGAGCAGTACTTC

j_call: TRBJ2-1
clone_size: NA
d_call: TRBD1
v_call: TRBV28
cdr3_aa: CASSSTGTENNEQFF
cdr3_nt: TGTGCCAGCAGCTCTACCGGGACAGAAAACAATGAGCAGTTCTTC

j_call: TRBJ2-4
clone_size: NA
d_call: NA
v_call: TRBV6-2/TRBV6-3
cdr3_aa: CASSSLGNIQYF
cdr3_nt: TGTGCCAGCAGTTCCCTCGGGAACATTCAGTACTTC

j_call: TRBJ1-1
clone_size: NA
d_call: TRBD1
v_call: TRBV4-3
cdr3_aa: CASSYRGLGTEAFF
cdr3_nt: TGCGCCAGCAGCTACAGGGGGCTTGGCACTGAAGCTTTCTTT

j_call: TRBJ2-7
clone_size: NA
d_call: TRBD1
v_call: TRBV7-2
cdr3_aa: CASSFPRQGLSYEQYF
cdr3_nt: TGTGCCAGCAGCTTTCCGCGACAGGGTCTCTCCTACGAGCAGTACTTC

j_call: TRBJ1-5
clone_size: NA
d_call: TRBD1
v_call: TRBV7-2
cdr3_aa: CASSFTTDRVQPQHF
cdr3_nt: TGTGCCAGCAGCTTTACAACGGACAGGGTTCAGCCCCAGCATTTT

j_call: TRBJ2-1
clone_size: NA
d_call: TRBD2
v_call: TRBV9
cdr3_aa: CASSVVWTSDEQFF
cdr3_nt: TGTGCCAGCAGCGTAGTCTGGACTAGCGATGAGCAGTTCTTC

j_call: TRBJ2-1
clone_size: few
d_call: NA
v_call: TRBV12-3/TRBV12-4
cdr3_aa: CASRHRGAEQFF
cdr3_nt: TGTGCCAGCAGGCATCGAGGCGCGGAGCAGTTCTTC

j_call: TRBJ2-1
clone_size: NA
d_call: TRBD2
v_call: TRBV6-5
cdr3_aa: CASTTLAGGNEQFF
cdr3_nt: TGTGCCAGCACCACTCTAGCGGGGGGCAATGAGCAGTTCTTC

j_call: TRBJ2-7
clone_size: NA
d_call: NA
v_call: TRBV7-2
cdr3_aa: CASSRSTGTSSYEQYF
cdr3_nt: TGTGCCAGCAGCCGTTCAACAGGGACCAGCTCCTACGAGCAGTACTTC

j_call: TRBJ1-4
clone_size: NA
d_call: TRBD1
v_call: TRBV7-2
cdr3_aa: CASSIRDREKLFF
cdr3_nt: TGTGCCAGCAGCATCCGGGACAGAGAAAAACTGTTTTTT

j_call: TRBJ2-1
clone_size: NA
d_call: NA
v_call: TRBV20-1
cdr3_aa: CSARDVGGGWEQFF
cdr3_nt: TGCAGTGCTAGAGATGTTGGAGGGGGGTGGGAGCAGTTCTTC

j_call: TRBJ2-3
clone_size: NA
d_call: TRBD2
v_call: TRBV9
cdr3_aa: CASSSNSGLPTDTQYF
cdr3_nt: TGTGCCAGCAGCAGCAACTCGGGACTACCCACAGATACGCAGTATTTT

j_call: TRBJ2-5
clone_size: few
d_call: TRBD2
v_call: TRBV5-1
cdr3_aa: CASSLGLAGKQETQYF
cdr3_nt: TGCGCCAGCAGCTTGGGACTAGCGGGCAAACAAGAGACCCAGTACTTC

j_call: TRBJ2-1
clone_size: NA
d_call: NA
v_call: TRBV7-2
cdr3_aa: CASRLLAQAYNEQFF
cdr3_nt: TGTGCCAGCAGACTTCTAGCCCAAGCGTACAATGAGCAGTTCTTC

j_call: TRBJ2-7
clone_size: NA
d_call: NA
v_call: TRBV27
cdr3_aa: CASSLGMRGHNEQYF
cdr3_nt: TGTGCCAGCAGTTTAGGTATGCGGGGGCATAACGAGCAGTACTTC

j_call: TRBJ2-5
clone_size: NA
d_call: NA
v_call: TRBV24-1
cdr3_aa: CATSDLSLSQETQYF
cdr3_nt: TGTGCCACCAGTGATTTGAGCCTATCGCAAGAGACCCAGTACTTC

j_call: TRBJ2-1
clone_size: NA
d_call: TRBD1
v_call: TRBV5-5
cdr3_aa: CASSAAGTGFYNEQFF
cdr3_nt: TGTGCCAGCAGCGCAGCCGGGACAGGGTTCTACAATGAGCAGTTCTTC

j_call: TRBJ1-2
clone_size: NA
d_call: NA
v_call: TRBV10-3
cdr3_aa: CAISGGTYGCTF
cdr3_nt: TGTGCCATCAGTGGAGGAACCTATGGCTGCACCTTC

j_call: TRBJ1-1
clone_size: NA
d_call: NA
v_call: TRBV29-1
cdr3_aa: CSVEEAGGEAFF
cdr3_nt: TGCAGCGTTGAAGAAGCCGGGGGTGAAGCTTTCTTT

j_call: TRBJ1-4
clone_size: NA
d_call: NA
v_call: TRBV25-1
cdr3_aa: CASRRPPPGQGLFF
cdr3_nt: TGTGCCAGCAGGAGACCCCCCCCGGGACAAGGACTGTTTTTT

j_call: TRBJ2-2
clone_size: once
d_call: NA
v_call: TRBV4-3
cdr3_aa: CASSQGRRELFF
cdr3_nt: TGCGCCAGCAGCCAAGGAAGGAGGGAGCTGTTTTTT

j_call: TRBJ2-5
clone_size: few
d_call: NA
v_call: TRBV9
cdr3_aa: CASSVEGLLETQYF
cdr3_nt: TGTGCCAGCAGCGTAGAGGGACTCCTAGAGACCCAGTACTTC

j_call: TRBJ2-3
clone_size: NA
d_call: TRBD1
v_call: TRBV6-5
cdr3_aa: CASTDRGQVNTQYF
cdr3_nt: TGTGCCAGCACCGACAGGGGGCAAGTAAATACGCAGTATTTT

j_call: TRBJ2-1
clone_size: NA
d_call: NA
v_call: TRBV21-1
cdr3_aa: CASSKTPLGLAGVPNNEQFF
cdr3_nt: TGTGCCAGCAGCAAAACCCCTCTAGGACTAGCGGGGGTGCCTAACAATGAGCAGTTCTTC

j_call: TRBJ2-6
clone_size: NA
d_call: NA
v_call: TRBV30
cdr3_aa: CAWSSGGANVLTF
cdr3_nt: TGTGCCTGGAGTTCAGGTGGGGCCAACGTCCTGACTTTC

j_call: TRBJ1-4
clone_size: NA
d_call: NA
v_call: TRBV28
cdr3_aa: CASSSRTSTNEKLFF
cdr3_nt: TGTGCCAGCAGTTCAAGGACCTCAACTAATGAAAAACTGTTTTTT